These 26 T cell receptor beta chains were all obtained from the same sample, sequenced in a study of siplizumab effects on memory and regulatory T cells. Using immunoSEQ multiplex PCR, the repertoire was profiled, and TCRdb retains in-frame clones only, with some absent. The top ten clones hold 5.5% to 7.5% of a sample with some 100,000 clones, over 85% of them seen once. Sequenced input: CD8+ T cells sorted from blood. The receptors were gathered from a human donor in good health.

The rearrangement links TRBV4-3 to TRBJ2-7; D may be TRBD2 (5 bases). The V and J ends lost 0 bases and 7 bases respectively, with 13 bases between them. The CDR3 consists of 14 residues. The V gene's germline CDR1 is LGHNA and CDR2 YSLEER. CDR3 nucleotide sequence: TGCGCCAGCAGCCAAGAACAGCTTTCGGGGGAGCAGTACTTC. Translating it yields CASSQEQLSGEQYF.

The CDR3 reads CASSAAVTRSQETQYF. CDR3 bases: TGTGCCAGCAGCGCCGCCGTGACTCGTAGTCAAGAGACCCAGTACTTC. V usage is TRBV9 and J usage is TRBJ2-5; D unresolved. Trimming left V 3 bases short and J 2 bases short, with 17 bases between. CDR1 is SGDLS and CDR2 is YYNGEE in the germline V gene. CDR3 size: 16 residues.

The V and J genes are TRBV15 and TRBJ2-3; maybe TRBD2 (7 bases). V shed 0 bases and J shed 4 bases, with 14 bases lying between them. The CDR3 is 16 residues long. Looked up from germline, CDR1 is LNHNV and CDR2 is YYDKDF (reference sequence). The CDR3 DNA follows: TGTGCCACCAGCAGAGATGTTGCGGGGGCCGCAGATACGCAGTATTTT. Its translation: CATSRDVAGAADTQYF.

The chain employs TRBV29-1 and TRBJ2-3, with D tentatively TRBD2 (7 bases). The CDR3 has 13 amino acids. With 6 bases removed from V and 4 bases from J, the gap between germline ends came to 14 bases. Looked up from germline, CDR1 is SQVTM and CDR2 is ANQGSEA. In nucleotides, the CDR3 is TGCAGCGTGGGAGGGACATTTGCAGATACGCAGTATTTT. It encodes CSVGGTFADTQYF.

The CDR3 sequence is CASSGVPSNQPQHF. As DNA, the CDR3 is TGTGCCAGTAGTGGAGTACCTAGCAATCAGCCCCAGCATTTT. This chain connects TRBV19 to TRBJ1-5; D remains ambiguous. Germline V gene sequence: CDR1 LNHDA, CDR2 SQIVND (reference sequence). The CDR3 length is 14 residues. Trimming removed 5 bases from V and 0 bases from J, with 8 bases in between. The full variable domain, its missing parts supplied by reference TRBV19 and TRBJ1-5, is DGGITQSPKYLFRKEGQNVTLSCEQNLNHDAMYWYRQDPGQGLRLIYYSQIVNDFQKGDIAEGYSVSREKKESFPLTVTSAQKNPTAFYLCASSGVPSNQPQHFGDGTRLSIL.

V gene TRBV7-6 combines with J gene TRBJ2-1; D may be TRBD1 (6 bases). V was trimmed by 5 bases and J by 4 bases, leaving 9 bases between them. Per germline, CDR1 SGHVS and CDR2 FNYEAQ. The CDR3 sequence is 13 residues long. The CDR3 loop reads CASSRTVYNEQFF. In DNA form, the CDR3 reads TGTGCCAGCAGCCGGACAGTATACAATGAGCAGTTCTTC.

The CDR3 DNA reads as TGTGCCAGCAGTACCTTAAGACAGGAAGCTAACTATGGCTACACCTTC. Its translation is CASSTLRQEANYGYTF. The V and J genes are TRBV27 and TRBJ1-2; maybe TRBD1 (6 bases). This CDR3 region has 16 residues. The V gene's germline CDR1 is MNHEY and CDR2 SMNVEV (reference sequence). The germline V and J ends were trimmed by 5 bases and 0 bases, with 16 bases remaining between them.

J is TRBJ1-1 and V is TRBV4-1; 8 bases match TRBD1. Trimming cost V 1 base and J 7 bases; bases outside gene matches: 5. The CDR3 length is 14 residues. Germline V CDR1 and CDR2: MGHRA, YSYEKL. The CDR3 bases are TGCGCCAGCAGCCAAGTCGGACAGGGAAATGAAGCTTTCTTT. It is translated as CASSQVGQGNEAFF.

The chain combines TRBV14 with TRBJ2-7, with 13 bases lining up with TRBD2. The CDR3 has 15 amino acids. The V gene's germline CDR1 is SGHDN and CDR2 FVKESK. V shed 7 bases and J 5 bases; nucleotides not matched to a gene: 8. CDR3 loop: CASTLSGLAGDEQYF. In nucleotides, the CDR3 is TGTGCCAGCACGTTATCTGGACTAGCGGGAGACGAGCAGTACTTC. Based on the CDR3 plus reference TRBV14 and TRBJ2-7, the full variable domain is EAGVTQFPSHSVIEKGQTVTLRCDPISGHDNLYWYRRVMGKEIKFLLHFVKESKQDESGMPNNRFLAERTGGTYSTLKVQPAELEDSGVYFCASTLSGLAGDEQYFGPGTRLTVT.

The V gene is TRBV13, the J gene TRBJ2-1; 16 nucleotides agree with TRBD2. V gave up 6 bases and J gave up 0 bases; unmatched junction bases: 5. This CDR3 has 18 amino acids. In germline, CDR1 is PRHDT, CDR2 FYEKMQ (reference sequence). CDR3 coding DNA: TGTGCCAGCAGGACGGGACTAGCGGGGGGGAGCTCCTACAATGAGCAGTTCTTC. It codes for CASRTGLAGGSSYNEQFF.

This clone was seen a single time. The chain has TRBV15 and TRBJ2-3; TRBD1 matches 8 bases. Germline V CDR1 and CDR2: LNHNV, YYDKDF (reference sequence). V lost 1 base to trimming and J lost 3 bases; unmatched junction nucleotides: 9. The CDR3 loop spans 17 amino acids. The CDR3 nucleotides are TGTGCCACCAGCAGAGGGTTTCGACAGGGGATTACAGATACGCAGTATTTT. Amino acids: CATSRGFRQGITDTQYF.

The sample holds a few counts of this clone. The chain links TRBV29-1 to TRBJ2-6, with no clear D. Germline CDR1 and CDR2: SQVTM and ANQGSEA. CDR3 size: 15 residues. V lost 6 bases to trimming and J lost 0 bases, with 12 bases between them. The CDR3 bases are TGCAGCGTCCGTCCCCAGAACTCTGGGGCCAACGTCCTGACTTTC. It translates to CSVRPQNSGANVLTF.

This clone occurred once. This chain connects TRBV11-3 to TRBJ2-1; the D gene is possibly TRBD2 (6 bases). The length of the CDR3 is 14 residues. Germline V gene sequence: CDR1 SGHNT, CDR2 YENEEA. V lost 3 bases and J 3 bases, leaving 9 bases between the germline ends. In nucleotides, the CDR3 is TGTGCCAGCAGCTTCCCTAGCGTCTACAATGAGCAGTTCTTC. Encoded protein: CASSFPSVYNEQFF.

This chain uses TRBV19 with TRBJ1-1; D is perhaps TRBD1 (5 bases). Germline CDR1 is LNHDA and CDR2 is SQIVND (reference sequence). Trimming left V 3 bases short and J 6 bases short, with 20 bases between. The CDR3 contains 16 residues. CDR3 in amino acids: CASSILWEEGHSEAFF. CDR3 nucleotides: TGTGCCAGTAGTATTCTCTGGGAAGAGGGGCATTCTGAAGCTTTCTTT.

V is TRBV9 and J is TRBJ2-5, with 13 bases aligning to TRBD2. The V gene's germline CDR1 is SGDLS and CDR2 YYNGEE. V lost 4 bases, J lost 5 bases, and 8 bases stayed unmatched. The CDR3 is 16 residues long. The CDR3 sequence: CASSPGTSGVSETQYF. The CDR3 DNA is TGTGCCAGCAGCCCAGGGACTAGCGGGGTTTCTGAGACCCAGTACTTC.

The CDR3 coding sequence is TGTGCCAGCAGTTCACTAGCGGGGCAAGAGCAGTACTTC. Translation gives CASSSLAGQEQYF. This chain links TRBV6-6 with TRBJ2-7; 10 nucleotides line up with TRBD2. The germline V gene encodes CDR1 MNHNY and CDR2 SVGAGI (reference sequence). The CDR3 has 13 amino acids. V gave up 4 bases and J gave up 7 bases; unmatched junction bases: 4.

The chain is built from TRBV7-9 and TRBJ2-2, with D uncertain. V lost 1 base and J 4 bases, leaving 13 bases between the germline ends. This CDR3 region has 16 residues. Germline assignment: CDR1 SEHNR and CDR2 FQNEAQ (reference sequence). CDR3 sequence (DNA): TGTGCCAGCAGCTTAGGCCGGATGTCGGGCACCGGGGAGCTGTTTTTT. This encodes CASSLGRMSGTGELFF.

This clone was found once. The rearrangement uses TRBV5-1 and TRBJ2-3; 9 bases fit TRBD2. The CDR3 length is 18 residues. J gave up 2 bases and V 2 bases, and 12 bases lay outside the gene matches. The V gene's germline CDR1 is SGHRS and CDR2 YFSETQ. The CDR3 region is CASSFLAGHLKNTDTQYF. The CDR3, as DNA: TGCGCCAGCAGCTTCCTAGCGGGACACCTGAAGAACACAGATACGCAGTATTTT.

This clone was recorded only once. The chain employs TRBV6-4 and TRBJ2-3; TRBD2 aligns across 12 bases. The germline CDR1 and CDR2 sequences are MRHNA and SNTAGT. The CDR3 is 16 amino acids. Trimming cost V 5 bases and J 0 bases; bases outside gene matches: 3. The CDR3 nucleotides are TGTGCCAGCAGTTCCGGGACTAGCGGGAGCACAGATACGCAGTATTTT. Translated, it gives CASSSGTSGSTDTQYF.

The chain recombines TRBV7-3 with TRBJ2-1, with D hard to call. Deletions cut 3 bases from V and 5 bases from J, with 5 bases between. Per germline, CDR1 SGHTA and CDR2 FQGTGA. This CDR3 region has 12 residues. The DNA for the CDR3 is TGTGCCAGCAGCTTGCCTAACAATGAGCAGTTCTTC. The encoded protein is CASSLPNNEQFF.

The chain couples TRBV11-2 to TRBJ2-5; possible D gene TRBD1, 6 bases. The CDR3 is 14 amino acids. Germline CDR1 and CDR2: SGHAT and FQNNGV. V lost 5 bases and J 2 bases, leaving 12 bases between the germline ends. CDR3 protein: CASSVDSEQETQYF. The CDR3 DNA is TGTGCCAGCAGCGTGGACAGCGAGCAAGAGACCCAGTACTTC.

The chain recombines TRBV5-1 with TRBJ2-7; TRBD1 matches at 7 bases. The CDR3 is 17 amino acids. Germline CDR1 and CDR2: SGHRS and YFSETQ. Trimming took 3 bases from V and 0 from J; bases not matched to a gene: 12. CDR3 DNA sequence: TGCGCCAGCAGCTGGATCGCGACAGGGACCTACTCCTACGAGCAGTACTTC. Translated, it gives CASSWIATGTYSYEQYF.

The chain has TRBV5-1 and TRBJ2-7; 14 bases line up with TRBD2. This CDR3 is built from 16 residues. V was pared by 4 bases and J by 5 bases, with 8 bases of the junction left unmatched. Germline V gene sequence: CDR1 SGHRS, CDR2 YFSETQ. The CDR3 sequence: CASSGGTSGRMDEQYF. In DNA, the CDR3 is TGCGCCAGCAGCGGAGGGACTAGCGGGAGAATGGACGAGCAGTACTTC.

The J gene is TRBJ2-6, the V gene TRBV7-9; D is tentatively TRBD1 or TRBD2 (5 bases each). Germline assignment: CDR1 SEHNR and CDR2 FQNEAQ (reference sequence). The CDR3 is 17 residues long. The V and J ends lost 6 bases and 4 bases respectively, with 19 bases between them. Here the CDR3 DNA reads TGTGCCAGCAGTCCGGGACGCGGACTCCCGGGGGCCAACGTCCTGACTTTC. It yields the protein CASSPGRGLPGANVLTF.

V usage is TRBV30 and J usage is TRBJ2-7; TRBD1 might be the D (6 bases). V lost 3 bases and J 7 bases, leaving 7 bases between the germline ends. Germline CDR1 GTSNPN, CDR2 SVGIG (reference sequence). The CDR3 runs to 10 residues. The CDR3 region has the DNA TGTGCCTGGAGAGACAGGGAGCAGTACTTC. Translating gives CAWRDREQYF.

The chain has TRBV6-5 and TRBJ1-1; D not resolved. Germline V gene data show CDR1 as MNHEY and CDR2 as SVGAGI. V dropped 5 bases and J dropped 7 bases, with 14 bases sitting between them. The CDR3 covers 13 residues. As DNA, the CDR3 is TGTGCCAGCAGTCTCCGGGCCCATCTTGAAGCTTTCTTT. Its protein product is CASSLRAHLEAFF.